Listed below are T cell receptor beta chains from one sample, sequenced in a study of somatic mutations in cytotoxic T cells in rheumatoid arthritis. TCRdb's copy holds only in-frame clones and misses some; the assay was immunoSEQ multiplex PCR. The repertoire holds around 23,000 clones, roughly 80% seen once, with less than 4% in the top ten. The sequencing input was CD8+ T cells sorted from blood. Receptor source: an adult with rheumatoid arthritis. The CDR3 runs from the conserved cysteine through the conserved F or W. A D gene is named only where the DNA matches it firmly. Expanded clones are given a class, and other clones once, few, many or no size at all.

j_call v_call d_call clone_size cdr3_aa cdr3_nt
TRBJ1-5 TRBV6-5 . . CASRKLQGLQPQHF TGTGCCAGCAGAAAGCTCCAAGGTCTTCAGCCCCAGCATTTT
TRBJ1-5 TRBV7-2 TRBD1 . CASSLAPTGRVNQPQHF TGTGCCAGCAGCTTAGCCCCGACAGGGCGGGTCAATCAGCCCCAGCATTTT
TRBJ1-2 TRBV5-5 TRBD1 . CASSQRTGFGYGYTF TGTGCCAGCAGCCAAAGGACAGGTTTTGGTTATGGCTACACCTTC
TRBJ2-7 TRBV5-1 . . CASSFDTTYEQYF TGCGCCAGCAGCTTTGACACTACCTACGAGCAGTACTTC
TRBJ2-5 TRBV4-1 TRBD2 . CASSQAGLAETQYF TGCGCCAGCAGCCAAGCTGGACTAGCGGAGACCCAGTACTTC
TRBJ2-3 TRBV6-4 TRBD1 few CASSPGTGDTDTQYF TGTGCCAGCTCTCCCGGGACAGGGGACACAGATACGCAGTATTTT
TRBJ1-1 TRBV6-5 . . CASIKGREEAFF TGTGCCAGCATAAAAGGGAGGGAGGAAGCTTTCTTT
TRBJ1-2 TRBV19 . . CASRGYGYTF TGTGCCAGTAGAGGCTATGGCTACACCTTC
TRBJ1-5 TRBV4-2 TRBD1 . CASSQGGGGSQPQHF TGTGCCAGCAGCCAAGGAGGGGGCGGCAGTCAGCCCCAGCATTTT
TRBJ2-3 TRBV6-5 . . CASSLGGDTQYF TGTGCCAGCAGCCTAGGGGGTGATACGCAGTATTTT
TRBJ2-7 TRBV6-6 . . CASSYLLRGQDYEQYF TGTGCCAGCAGTTACCTCCTCAGGGGTCAAGACTACGAGCAGTACTTC
TRBJ1-5 TRBV21-1 . . CASSTDFTGPGSNQPQHF TGTGCCAGCAGCACCGATTTCACAGGGCCAGGGAGCAATCAGCCCCAGCATTTT
TRBJ1-1 TRBV13 . . CASTVREAAEAFF TGTGCCAGCACGGTCCGGGAGGCGGCTGAAGCTTTCTTT
TRBJ1-2 TRBV7-6 . . CASSLERGYDGYTF TGTGCCAGCAGCTTAGAACGGGGATATGATGGCTACACCTTC
TRBJ2-7 TRBV6-1 TRBD1 . CASSVETGDHYEQYF TGTGCCAGCAGTGTGGAGACAGGGGACCATTACGAGCAGTACTTC
TRBJ2-5 TRBV15 TRBD1 . CATSGGGDSYQETQYF TGTGCCACCAGCGGGGGTGGGGACAGCTATCAAGAGACCCAGTACTTC
TRBJ1-2 TRBV15 . once CATSHTREGLEGYTF TGTGCCACCAGCCACACGAGGGAGGGACTGGAGGGCTACACCTTC
TRBJ1-1 TRBV4-1 . . CASSHRAGQGDTEAFF TGCGCCAGCAGCCACAGAGCGGGGCAGGGTGACACTGAAGCTTTCTTT
TRBJ2-3 TRBV5-1 TRBD2 . CASSETGGSDTQYF TGCGCCAGCAGCGAGACGGGGGGATCGGATACGCAGTATTTT
TRBJ2-2 TRBV4-3 . . CASSQVGLVNTGELFF TGCGCCAGCAGCCAAGTCGGGCTAGTGAACACCGGGGAGCTGTTTTTT
TRBJ2-1 TRBV6-4 TRBD2 few CASSDSSGGANEQFF TGTGCCAGCAGTGACAGTAGCGGGGGGGCCAATGAGCAGTTCTTC
TRBJ2-6 TRBV7-9 . . CASSTTDSGANVLTF TGTGCCAGCAGCACCACGGACTCTGGGGCCAACGTCCTGACTTTC
TRBJ1-2 TRBV6-6 TRBD1 . CASSYTGTGGMGYTF TGTGCCAGCAGTTACACCGGGACAGGGGGCATGGGCTACACCTTC
TRBJ2-2 TRBV10-3 TRBD1 . CAISAGGDTGELFF TGTGCCATCAGTGCAGGGGGAGACACCGGGGAGCTGTTTTTT
TRBJ2-2 TRBV7-6 TRBD1 . CASSLAERPGTGVAGELFF TGTGCCAGCAGCTTAGCAGAGCGACCCGGGACAGGGGTGGCCGGGGAGCTGTTTTTT
TRBJ2-7 TRBV5-4 TRBD1 . CASSPGTGIFAYEQYF TGTGCCAGCAGCCCCGGGACAGGGATATTCGCCTACGAGCAGTACTTC
TRBJ2-7 TRBV25-1 . . CASSEYVSSYEQYF TGTGCCAGCAGTGAATATGTCAGTTCCTACGAGCAGTACTTC